The 8 T cell receptor beta chains reported below all come from one sample, sequenced in a study of shared clonotypes between healthy human individuals. The data were produced by immunoSEQ multiplex PCR, yet TCRdb's version contains in-frame clones alone and is incomplete. The sample shows about 490,000 clones, about three quarters of them seen only once. Specimen: PBMCs. These receptors all come from a woman in her forties in good health. Some clones in this sample may be carry-over from other donors' samples.

In DNA, the CDR3 is TGCAGCGTTGAAGGCAGCGGGAGGGACGAGCAGTACTTC. Its protein product is CSVEGSGRDEQYF. The rearrangement uses TRBV29-1 and TRBJ2-7, with 10 bases aligning to TRBD2. Germline CDR1 SQVTM, CDR2 ANQGSEA. The junction had 2 bases not matched to a gene; V was cut back by 1 base and J by 5 bases. The CDR3 runs to 13 residues.

The chain employs TRBV5-6 and TRBJ2-7, with 14 bases fitting TRBD2. Germline assignment: CDR1 SGHDT and CDR2 YYEEEE. The ends lost 4 bases at V and 6 bases at J; junction bases unmatched: 3. The CDR3 is made up of 14 amino acids. The CDR3 loop is CASSTGLAGGEQYF. In DNA form, the CDR3 reads TGTGCCAGCAGCACCGGACTAGCGGGAGGCGAGCAGTACTTC.

The chain couples TRBV5-1 to TRBJ1-4; weak D call: TRBD1 (5 bases). With 5 bases removed from V and 0 bases from J, the gap between germline ends came to 8 bases. The CDR3 sequence is 14 residues long. Germline CDR1 reads SGHRS; CDR2 reads YFSETQ. In DNA, the CDR3 is TGCGCCAGCAGAGAGACAGCAACTAATGAAAAACTGTTTTTT. Translated: CASRETATNEKLFF. Variable domain in full (rest from reference TRBV5-1 and TRBJ1-4): KAGVTQTPRYLIKTRGQQVTLSCSPISGHRSVSWYQQTPGQGLQFLFEYFSETQRNKGNFPGRFSGRQFSNSRSEMNVSTLELGDSALYLCASRETATNEKLFFGSGTQLSVL.

The chain links TRBV7-2 to TRBJ1-1, with 12 positions matching TRBD1. The germline CDR1 and CDR2 sequences are SGHTA and FQGNSA. There are 15 residues in the CDR3. V shed 0 bases and J 6 bases; nucleotides not matched to a gene: 2. The CDR3 DNA follows: TGTGCCAGCAGCTTAGCCGGGACAGGGGGCGCTGAAGCTTTCTTT. Amino acid sequence: CASSLAGTGGAEAFF. Full variable domain (remainder filled in from reference TRBV7-2 and TRBJ1-1): GAGVSQSPSNKVTEKGKDVELRCDPISGHTALYWYRQSLGQGLEFLIYFQGNSAPDKSGLPSDRFSAERTGGSVSTLTIQRTQQEDSAVYLCASSLAGTGGAEAFFGQGTRLTVV.

In this sample, this clone turned up once. One base separates it from a far larger clone, so it is likely a read error. Other nucleotide sequences in the sample specify the same CDR3. V and J are TRBV7-9 and TRBJ1-5; possible D gene TRBD1, 6 bases. This CDR3 comprises 18 residues. The germline V gene has CDR1 SEHNR and CDR2 FQNEAQ (reference sequence). The chain's CDR3 is CASSLVGGGLTSNQPQHF. The CDR3 nucleotides are TGCGCCAGCAGCTTGGTAGGAGGGGGACTTACGAGCAATCAGCCCCAGCATTTT.

The chain recombines TRBV5-1 with TRBJ2-3; maybe TRBD1 (5 bases). There are 14 residues in the CDR3. The V end was cut by 0 bases, the J end by 2 bases, with 7 bases between. The germline V gene has CDR1 SGHRS and CDR2 YFSETQ. The CDR3 is CASSLADNTDTQYF. As DNA, the CDR3 is TGCGCCAGCAGCTTGGCGGACAACACAGATACGCAGTATTTT.

The chain is built from TRBV4-3 and TRBJ1-1; TRBD1 matches at 8 bases. The CDR3 is made up of 15 amino acids. The J segment lost 4 bases and the V segment lost 0 bases, leaving 4 bases of the junction unmatched. CDR1 and CDR2 (germline): LGHNA, YSLEER. The CDR3 loop is CASSQEPQGATEAFF. The CDR3 region has the DNA TGCGCCAGCAGCCAAGAACCCCAGGGGGCCACTGAAGCTTTCTTT.

The genes are TRBV7-9 and TRBJ1-2, with D maybe TRBD1 (5 bases). The V gene lost 4 bases and the J gene lost 8 bases, with 20 bases spanning the gap. The germline V gene encodes CDR1 SEHNR and CDR2 FQNEAQ (reference sequence). The CDR3 totals 15 residues. DNA for the CDR3: TGTGCCAGCAGCTCACCCAACTACCGGGACCCGGGCTACACCTTC. This gives the protein CASSSPNYRDPGYTF.